A single sample gave rise to the 28 T cell receptor beta chains below, sequenced in a study of post-analysis software for immune sequencing data. Study-level findings and limits: With TRBV5-6, TRBV5-1 and TRBV20-1 included, 4 or 5 TRBV segments were more frequent in patients than in controls.

No antigen has been identified for these receptors. Unique molecular identifiers had been added to the TCR beta cDNA libraries. TCRdb analysed the PCR reads with MiXCR anew, one entry per CDR3 protein. The data show hundreds of thousands of distinct CDR3 sequences, 55% to 60% seen once. Sequenced material: blood. These receptors came from a girl aged 2-10 years with multiple sclerosis.

This sequence joins TRBV5-1 and TRBJ2-5, with D perhaps matching TRBD1 or TRBD2 (5 bases each). There are 13 residues in the CDR3. The V end lost 6 bases, the J end lost 2 bases, and 11 bases lay between the germline ends. In germline, CDR1 is SGHRS, CDR2 YFSETQ. CDR3 in amino acids: CASIGAEQETQYF. DNA for the CDR3: TGCGCCAGCATCGGGGCAGAGCAAGAGACCCAGTACTTC.

The rearrangement joins TRBV18 to TRBJ1-5; D is ambiguous. The CDR3 has 15 residues. Germline CDR1 KGHSH, CDR2 LQKENI. V lost 3 bases to trimming and J lost 7 bases, with 16 bases between them. As DNA, the CDR3 is TGTGCCAGCTCACCTCAAGCGGGGTTTAGCCAGCCCCAGCATTTT. This translates into CASSPQAGFSQPQHF.

In this sample, this clonotype turned up a few times. The V gene is TRBV24-1, the J gene TRBJ1-2; a possible D gene is TRBD1 (5 bases). The CDR3 sequence is 13 residues long. Germline CDR1 and CDR2: KGHDR and SFDVKD. The V gene lost 4 bases and the J gene lost 0 bases, with 5 bases spanning the gap. CDR3 loop: CATSEGANYGYTF. The CDR3 DNA is TGTGCCACCAGTGAGGGGGCTAACTATGGCTACACCTTC.

This clonotype occurred once. This chain joins TRBV5-1 and TRBJ2-1; possibly TRBD1 for D (5 bases). This CDR3 is built from 16 residues. CDR1 and CDR2 from the germline V gene are SGHRS and YFSETQ. The V gene lost 0 bases and the J gene lost 3 bases, with 13 bases spanning the gap. This CDR3 reads CASSLGLLGDYNEQFF. The CDR3 DNA sequence: TGCGCCAGCAGCTTGGGGCTCTTAGGGGACTACAATGAGCAGTTCTTC. The complete variable domain, with remaining parts taken from reference TRBV5-1 and TRBJ2-1, reads KAGVTQTPRYLIKTRGQQVTLSCSPISGHRSVSWYQQTPGQGLQFLFEYFSETQRNKGNFPGRFSGRQFSNSRSEMNVSTLELGDSALYLCASSLGLLGDYNEQFFGPGTRLTVL.

The chain carries TRBV2 and TRBJ2-1, with 7 bases identical to TRBD1. Trimming removed 5 bases from V and 7 bases from J; junction bases left unmatched: 8. The CDR3 has 14 amino acids. Germline V gives CDR1 SNHLY, CDR2 FYNNEI. CDR3 amino acids: CASSLQGQMNEQFF. The CDR3 DNA reads TGTGCCAGCAGTCTACAGGGGCAAATGAATGAGCAGTTCTTC.

The chain employs TRBV7-8 and TRBJ2-7; D is perhaps TRBD1 (6 bases). CDR1 and CDR2 (germline): SGHVS, FQNEAQ. V was pared by 2 bases and J by 3 bases, with 14 bases between. The CDR3 has 15 amino acids. The CDR3 loop is CASSLRGSSDYEQYF. In DNA form, the CDR3 reads TGTGCCAGCAGCTTAAGGGGGTCTTCGGACTACGAGCAGTACTTC.

The chain carries TRBV6-6 and TRBJ1-4; 11 bases agree with TRBD1. With 5 bases clipped from V and 7 bases from J, the junction kept 6 bases outside the gene matches. Germline CDR1 and CDR2: MNHNY and SVGAGI (reference sequence). The CDR3 covers 15 residues. The CDR3 loop is CASSDRDRGGEKLFF. CDR3 sequence (DNA): TGTGCCAGCAGTGACCGGGACAGGGGGGGTGAAAAACTGTTTTTT.

The table lists this clonotype with a few counts. The chain is built from TRBV6-1 and TRBJ2-1; 14 bases map to TRBD2. CDR3 length: 17 amino acids. Germline CDR1 MNHNS, CDR2 SASEGT. V gave up 3 bases and J gave up 1 base; unmatched junction bases: 2. CDR3 in DNA: TGTGCCAGCAGTGACGGGACTAGCGGGGGATCCTACAATGAGCAGTTCTTC. Amino acid sequence: CASSDGTSGGSYNEQFF.

For the CDR3, the DNA is TGCAGCGTTGGAGGCGGGGGTCTAAACACTGAAGCTTTCTTT. Encoded protein: CSVGGGGLNTEAFF. V gene TRBV29-1 combines with J gene TRBJ1-1; TRBD1 is a possible D gene (5 bases). There are 14 residues in the CDR3. Trimming took off 4 bases at V and 2 bases at J, with 14 bases between the two ends. The germline gives CDR1 SQVTM, CDR2 ANQGSEA.

V and J are TRBV12-3 or TRBV12-4 and TRBJ2-2, with TRBD1 matching over 10 bases. V gave up 8 bases and J gave up 5 bases; unmatched junction bases: 14. The length of the CDR3 is 17 residues. The CDR3, as DNA: TGTGCCAGCGAAGAGAGACAGGGGGCCCCTGGGACCGGGGAGCTGTTTTTT. This encodes CASEERQGAPGTGELFF.

This clonotype was seen a handful of times. This chain connects TRBV28 to TRBJ2-7; maybe TRBD1 (5 bases). With 3 bases removed from V and 1 base from J, the gap between germline ends came to 7 bases. CDR1 MDHEN and CDR2 SYDVKM come from the germline V gene. The CDR3 is 13 residues long. CDR3 sequence: CASSFPGSYEQYF. As DNA, the CDR3 is TGTGCCAGCAGTTTCCCAGGGTCCTACGAGCAGTACTTC.

The V gene is TRBV20-1, the J gene TRBJ1-4, with TRBD1 as a possible D gene (5 bases). V lost 3 bases to trimming and J lost 4 bases, with 12 bases between them. The CDR3 is 14 residues long. Germline CDR1 DFQATT, CDR2 SNEGSKA (reference sequence). The CDR3 spells CSARNGAHNEKLFF. The CDR3 DNA follows: TGCAGTGCTAGGAACGGGGCCCATAATGAAAAACTGTTTTTT.

The chain carries TRBV9 and TRBJ1-2, with D uncertain. The CDR3 contains 13 residues. The V end was cut by 3 bases, the J end by 5 bases, with 11 bases between. The germline V gene encodes CDR1 SGDLS and CDR2 YYNGEE. The CDR3 DNA follows: TGTGCCAGCAGCGGATCCCTCTCATATGGCTACACCTTC. Its protein product is CASSGSLSYGYTF.

For this clonotype: One end of the junction fails to match germline, which may point to a read error. This chain joins TRBV6-1 and TRBJ2-3, with TRBD2 as a possible D gene (5 bases). Germline CDR1 MNHNS, CDR2 SASEGT. This CDR3 contains 14 residues. The CDR3 sequence: CASSEGASTDTQYF. The CDR3 DNA reads TGCGCCAGCAGTGAGGGAGCCAGCACAGATACGCAGTATTTT.

This rearrangement joins TRBV5-1 to TRBJ2-5; the match to TRBD1 covers 8 bases. The J call could be wrong; TRBJ2-7 is a better fit for the DNA end. The CDR3 consists of 14 residues. CDR1 and CDR2 (germline): SGHRS, YFSETQ. CDR3 in DNA: TGCGCCAGCAGCGAGACAGGGGTACCCTACGAGCAGTACTTC. This sequence encodes CASSETGVPYEQYF.

The rearrangement joins TRBV10-3 to TRBJ1-6; 10 nucleotides line up with TRBD1. The V gene's germline CDR1 is ENHRY and CDR2 SYGVKD. The CDR3 has 17 residues. Trimming cost V 3 bases and J 5 bases; bases outside gene matches: 7. The CDR3 loop reads CAISELGTGVNNSPLHF. CDR3 bases: TGTGCCATCAGTGAACTCGGGACAGGGGTCAATAATTCACCCCTCCACTTT.

The chain has TRBV14 and TRBJ1-1; tentative D call: TRBD1 (5 bases). Trimming shortened V by 5 bases and J by 1 base, and 14 bases separated the two germline ends. CDR1 is SGHDN, CDR2 FVKESK, per germline. The CDR3 covers 15 residues. The CDR3 reads CASSDPTTGNTEAFF. CDR3 nucleotides: TGTGCCAGCAGCGACCCGACTACAGGGAACACTGAAGCTTTCTTT.

This clonotype was recorded a few times. This chain joins TRBV5-4 and TRBJ2-1, with D perhaps TRBD1 (5 bases). This CDR3 region has 14 residues. Trimming took off 2 bases at V and 7 bases at J, with 13 bases between the two ends. Germline loops: CDR1 SGHNT, CDR2 YYREEE (reference sequence). The DNA of the CDR3 is TGTGCCAGCAGCTTCGGGCAGGGTACTAATGAGCAGTTCTTC. As protein: CASSFGQGTNEQFF.

V and J are TRBV6-2 or TRBV6-3 and TRBJ1-5; D call uncertain. This CDR3 is 13 amino acids long. Trimming took 5 bases from V and 6 from J, leaving 11 bases between them. Germline CDR1 MNHEY, CDR2 SVGEGT. CDR3 sequence reads: CASSQNTGQPQHF. The DNA for the CDR3 is TGTGCCAGCAGTCAAAACACTGGTCAGCCCCAGCATTTT.

V is TRBV29-1 and J is TRBJ1-5; the D is unclear. CDR3 length equals 14 residues. The V gene's germline CDR1 is SQVTM and CDR2 ANQGSEA. V was shortened by 6 bases and J by 5 bases, with 17 bases between the two germline ends. CDR3 amino acids: CSVSPAGEDQPQHF. CDR3 DNA: TGCAGCGTCTCCCCGGCTGGGGAGGATCAGCCCCAGCATTTT.

The CDR3 protein is CAIKGAAGGTDTQYF. The CDR3 nucleotides are TGTGCCATCAAAGGCGCGGCGGGAGGAACAGATACGCAGTATTTT. This rearrangement joins TRBV10-3 to TRBJ2-3, with 8 bases identical to TRBD2. The length of the CDR3 is 15 residues. Germline CDR1 ENHRY, CDR2 SYGVKD. V trimming: 7 bases; J trimming: 3 bases; junction bases outside the gene matches: 9.

Only a few counts were recorded for this clonotype. V and J are TRBV29-1 and TRBJ2-7, with 7 positions matching TRBD1. Germline loops: CDR1 SQVTM, CDR2 ANQGSEA. The CDR3 has 15 amino acids. The ends lost 0 bases at V and 2 bases at J; junction bases unmatched: 7. The CDR3 here is CSVEDAAGGPYEQYF. As DNA, the CDR3 is TGCAGCGTTGAAGATGCGGCAGGGGGTCCCTACGAGCAGTACTTC.

This clonotype was seen a handful of times. The chain joins TRBV10-3 to TRBJ2-3, with D unresolved. The V end lost 3 bases, the J end lost 7 bases, and 14 bases lay between the germline ends. CDR3 length equals 14 residues. Germline values: CDR1 ENHRY, CDR2 SYGVKD. DNA for the CDR3: TGTGCCATCAGTGAAGTTCGGGCAAGCAATACGCAGTATTTT. Amino acid sequence: CAISEVRASNTQYF.

This chain uses TRBV12-3 or TRBV12-4 with TRBJ1-2; D unresolved. This CDR3 spans 12 amino acids. Trimming took 2 bases from V and 7 from J, leaving 8 bases between them. This chain's CDR3 is CASSLRLFGYTF. CDR3 in DNA: TGTGCCAGCAGTTTAAGGTTGTTTGGCTACACCTTC.

V usage is TRBV4-1 and J usage is TRBJ1-5; D not resolved. The CDR3 contains 17 residues. Germline V gives CDR1 MGHRA, CDR2 YSYEKL. With 0 bases removed from V and 3 bases from J, the gap between germline ends came to 15 bases. The CDR3 sequence is CASSQDSQEPYNQPQHF. The CDR3 DNA reads TGCGCCAGCAGCCAAGATAGCCAGGAACCTTACAATCAGCCCCAGCATTTT.

The chain carries TRBV4-3 and TRBJ2-1; D may be TRBD2 (7 bases). The CDR3 has 16 amino acids. In germline, CDR1 is LGHNA, CDR2 YSLEER. The V and J ends lost 0 bases and 12 bases respectively, with 21 bases between them. The CDR3 here is CASSQDEGGMGLRQFF. In DNA, the CDR3 is TGCGCCAGCAGCCAAGATGAGGGGGGGATGGGGTTGCGGCAGTTCTTC.

J is TRBJ1-1 and V is TRBV10-3, with D possibly being TRBD1 (5 bases). Between the trimmed V and J ends, which lost 6 bases and 1 base, there was a span of 12 bases. The CDR3 totals 14 residues. Germline V gives CDR1 ENHRY, CDR2 SYGVKD. The CDR3 coding sequence is TGTGCCATCAGGGACGGGACTACGAACACTGAAGCTTTCTTT. It yields the protein CAIRDGTTNTEAFF.

This sequence joins TRBV10-1 and TRBJ2-3; perhaps D is TRBD1 or TRBD2 (5 bases each). V lost 3 bases, J lost 6 bases, and 16 bases lay in between. The V gene's germline CDR1 is WNHNN and CDR2 SYGVQD (reference sequence). This CDR3 is 15 amino acids long. CDR3 protein: CASSDGADWGDTQYF. CDR3 DNA: TGCGCCAGCAGTGATGGAGCGGACTGGGGGGATACGCAGTATTTT.